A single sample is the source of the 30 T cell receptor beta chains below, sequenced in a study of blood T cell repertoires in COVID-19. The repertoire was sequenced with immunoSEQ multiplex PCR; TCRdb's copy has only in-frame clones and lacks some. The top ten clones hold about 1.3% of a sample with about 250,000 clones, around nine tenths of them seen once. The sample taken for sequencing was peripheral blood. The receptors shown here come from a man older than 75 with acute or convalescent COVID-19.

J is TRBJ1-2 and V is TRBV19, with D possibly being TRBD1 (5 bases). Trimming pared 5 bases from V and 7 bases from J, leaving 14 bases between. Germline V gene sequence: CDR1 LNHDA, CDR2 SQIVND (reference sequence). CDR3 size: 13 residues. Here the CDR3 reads CASSPGPLAGYTF. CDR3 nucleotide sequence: TGTGCCAGTAGTCCAGGGCCCTTGGCTGGCTACACCTTC.

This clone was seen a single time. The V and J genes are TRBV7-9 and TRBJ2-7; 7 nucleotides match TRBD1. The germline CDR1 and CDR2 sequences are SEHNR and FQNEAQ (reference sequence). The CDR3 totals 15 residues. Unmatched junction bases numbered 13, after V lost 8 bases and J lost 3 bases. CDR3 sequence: CASAKPYRGLYEQYF. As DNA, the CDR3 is TGTGCCAGCGCAAAGCCCTACAGGGGCCTCTACGAGCAGTACTTC.

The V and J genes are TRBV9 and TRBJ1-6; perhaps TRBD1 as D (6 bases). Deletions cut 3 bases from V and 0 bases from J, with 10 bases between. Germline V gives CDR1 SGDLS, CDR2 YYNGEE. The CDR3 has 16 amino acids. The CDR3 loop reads CASSAGTSSYNSPLHF. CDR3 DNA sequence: TGTGCCAGCAGCGCCGGGACATCCTCCTATAATTCACCCCTCCACTTT.

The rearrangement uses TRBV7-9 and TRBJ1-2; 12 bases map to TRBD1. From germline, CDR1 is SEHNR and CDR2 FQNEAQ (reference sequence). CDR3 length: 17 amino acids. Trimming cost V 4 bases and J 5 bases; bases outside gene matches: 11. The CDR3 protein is CASSSQTRDRGRYGYTF. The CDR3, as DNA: TGTGCCAGCAGCTCCCAAACCCGGGACAGGGGGCGATATGGCTACACCTTC.

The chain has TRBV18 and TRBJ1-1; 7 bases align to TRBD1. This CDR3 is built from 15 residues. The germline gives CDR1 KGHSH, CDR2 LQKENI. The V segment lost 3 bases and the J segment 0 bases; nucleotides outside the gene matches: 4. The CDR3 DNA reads TGTGCCAGCTCACCGCGGGACAGTGTGAACACTGAAGCTTTCTTT. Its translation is CASSPRDSVNTEAFF.

Here the CDR3 DNA reads TGCAGCGTTCTACCCACAGGGGACCTCACAGATACGCAGTATTTT. Residues: CSVLPTGDLTDTQYF. The V call is TRBV29-1, the J call TRBJ2-3, with 7 bases fitting TRBD1. Germline CDR1 and CDR2: SQVTM and ANQGSEA. V lost 5 bases and J lost 2; bases outside the gene matches: 10. The CDR3 is 15 residues long.

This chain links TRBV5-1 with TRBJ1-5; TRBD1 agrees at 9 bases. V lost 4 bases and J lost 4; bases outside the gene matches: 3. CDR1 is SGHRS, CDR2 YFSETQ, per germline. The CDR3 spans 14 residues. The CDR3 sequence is CASSDGTGNQPQHF. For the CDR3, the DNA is TGCGCCAGCAGCGACGGGACAGGGAATCAGCCCCAGCATTTT. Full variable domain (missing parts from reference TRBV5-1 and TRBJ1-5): KAGVTQTPRYLIKTRGQQVTLSCSPISGHRSVSWYQQTPGQGLQFLFEYFSETQRNKGNFPGRFSGRQFSNSRSEMNVSTLELGDSALYLCASSDGTGNQPQHFGDGTRLSIL.

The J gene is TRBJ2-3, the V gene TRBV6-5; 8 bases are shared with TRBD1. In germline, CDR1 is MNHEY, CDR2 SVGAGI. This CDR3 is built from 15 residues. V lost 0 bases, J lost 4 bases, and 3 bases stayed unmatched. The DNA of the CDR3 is TGTGCCAGCAGTTACTCGACACAGGGGGCAGATACGCAGTATTTT. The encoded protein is CASSYSTQGADTQYF.

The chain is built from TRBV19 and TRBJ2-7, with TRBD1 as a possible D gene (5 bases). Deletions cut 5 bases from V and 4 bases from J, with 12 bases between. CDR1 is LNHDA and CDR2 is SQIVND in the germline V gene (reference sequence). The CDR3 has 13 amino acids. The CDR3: CASSVQGRYEQYF. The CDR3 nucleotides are TGTGCCAGTAGTGTTCAGGGTAGGTACGAGCAGTACTTC.

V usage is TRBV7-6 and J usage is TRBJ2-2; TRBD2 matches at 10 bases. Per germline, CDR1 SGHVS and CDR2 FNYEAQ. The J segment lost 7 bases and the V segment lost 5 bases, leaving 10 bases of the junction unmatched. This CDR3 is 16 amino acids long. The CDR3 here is CASSNLAGGQGGELFF. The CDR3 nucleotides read TGTGCCAGCAGCAATTTAGCGGGGGGCCAAGGCGGGGAGCTGTTTTTT.

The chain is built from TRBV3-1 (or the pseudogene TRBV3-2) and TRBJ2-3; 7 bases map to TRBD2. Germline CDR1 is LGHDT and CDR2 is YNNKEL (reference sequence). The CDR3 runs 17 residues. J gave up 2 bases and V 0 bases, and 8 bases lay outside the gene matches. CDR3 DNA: TGTGCCAGCAGCCAAGAAGATGGGGGACTAATCACAGATACGCAGTATTTT. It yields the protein CASSQEDGGLITDTQYF.

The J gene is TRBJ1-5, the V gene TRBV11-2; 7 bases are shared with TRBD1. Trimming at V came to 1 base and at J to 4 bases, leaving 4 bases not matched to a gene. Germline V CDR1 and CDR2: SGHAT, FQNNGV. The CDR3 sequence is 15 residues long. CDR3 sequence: CASSLGRGRNQPQHF. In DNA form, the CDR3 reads TGTGCCAGCAGCTTAGGAAGGGGGCGAAATCAGCCCCAGCATTTT.

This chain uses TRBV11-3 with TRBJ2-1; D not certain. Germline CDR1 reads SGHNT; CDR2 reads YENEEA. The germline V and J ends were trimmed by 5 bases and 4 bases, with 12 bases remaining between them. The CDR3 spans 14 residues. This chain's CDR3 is CASSPDGVYNEQFF. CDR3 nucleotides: TGTGCCAGCAGCCCAGACGGAGTTTACAATGAGCAGTTCTTC.

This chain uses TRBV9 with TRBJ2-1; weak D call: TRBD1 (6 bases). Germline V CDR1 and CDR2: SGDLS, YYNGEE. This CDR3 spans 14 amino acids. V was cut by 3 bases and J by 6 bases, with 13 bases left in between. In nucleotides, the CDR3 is TGTGCCAGCAGCGCCCGAACAGGGAGCAATGAGCAGTTCTTC. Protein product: CASSARTGSNEQFF.

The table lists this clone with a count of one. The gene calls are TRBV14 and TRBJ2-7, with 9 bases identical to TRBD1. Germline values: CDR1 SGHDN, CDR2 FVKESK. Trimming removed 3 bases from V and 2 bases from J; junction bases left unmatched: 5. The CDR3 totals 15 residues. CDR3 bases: TGTGCCAGCAGCCAGGCTTGGACAGGGGCCTACGAGCAGTACTTC. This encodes CASSQAWTGAYEQYF.

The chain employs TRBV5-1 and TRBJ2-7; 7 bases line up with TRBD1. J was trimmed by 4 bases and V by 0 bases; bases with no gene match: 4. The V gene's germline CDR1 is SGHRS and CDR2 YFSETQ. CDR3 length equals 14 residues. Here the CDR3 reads CASSLAGTVYEQYF. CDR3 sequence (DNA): TGCGCCAGCAGCTTGGCCGGGACAGTGTACGAGCAGTACTTC.

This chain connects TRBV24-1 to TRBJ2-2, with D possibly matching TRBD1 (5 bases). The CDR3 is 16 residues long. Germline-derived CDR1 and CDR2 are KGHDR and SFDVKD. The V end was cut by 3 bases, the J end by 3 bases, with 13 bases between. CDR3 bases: TGTGCCACCAGTGATGCACAGGTACGGGACACCGGGGAGCTGTTTTTT. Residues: CATSDAQVRDTGELFF.

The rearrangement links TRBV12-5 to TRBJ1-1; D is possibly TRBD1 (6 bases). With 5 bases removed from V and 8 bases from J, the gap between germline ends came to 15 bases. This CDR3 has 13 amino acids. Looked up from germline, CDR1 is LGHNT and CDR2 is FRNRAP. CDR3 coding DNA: TGTGCTAGTGGTCCACGTCGGACAGAAGAAGCTTTCTTT. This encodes CASGPRRTEEAFF.

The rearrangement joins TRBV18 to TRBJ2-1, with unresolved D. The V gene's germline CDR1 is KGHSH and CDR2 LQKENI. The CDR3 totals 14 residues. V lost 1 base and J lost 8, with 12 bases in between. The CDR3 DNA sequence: TGTGCCAGCTCACCACAGCAGGTGGGTGATGAGCAGTTCTTC. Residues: CASSPQQVGDEQFF.

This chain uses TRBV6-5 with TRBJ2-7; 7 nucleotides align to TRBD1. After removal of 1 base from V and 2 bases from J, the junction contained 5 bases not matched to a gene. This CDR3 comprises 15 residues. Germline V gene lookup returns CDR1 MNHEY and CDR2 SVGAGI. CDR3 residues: CASSYYGTGAYEQYF. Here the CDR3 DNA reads TGTGCCAGCAGTTACTATGGAACAGGGGCCTACGAGCAGTACTTC.

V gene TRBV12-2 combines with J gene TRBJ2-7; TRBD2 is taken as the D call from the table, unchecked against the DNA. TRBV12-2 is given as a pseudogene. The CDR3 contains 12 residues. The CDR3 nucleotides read TGTGCAAGTCGCTTAGTCGGGGTCGGGCAGTACTTC. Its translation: CASRLVGVGQYF.

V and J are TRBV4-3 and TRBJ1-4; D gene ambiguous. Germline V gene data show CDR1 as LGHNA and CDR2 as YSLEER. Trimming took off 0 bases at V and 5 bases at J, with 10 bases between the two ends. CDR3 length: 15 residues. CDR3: CASSQDQTGNEKLFF. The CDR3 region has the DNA TGCGCCAGCAGCCAAGATCAGACGGGGAATGAAAAACTGTTTTTT.

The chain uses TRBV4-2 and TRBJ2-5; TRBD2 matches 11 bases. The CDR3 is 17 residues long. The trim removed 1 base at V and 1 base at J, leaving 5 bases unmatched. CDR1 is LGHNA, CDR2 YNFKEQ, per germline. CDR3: CASSQGSSGGGQETQYF. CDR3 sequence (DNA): TGTGCCAGCAGCCAAGGCAGTAGCGGGGGGGGCCAAGAGACCCAGTACTTC.

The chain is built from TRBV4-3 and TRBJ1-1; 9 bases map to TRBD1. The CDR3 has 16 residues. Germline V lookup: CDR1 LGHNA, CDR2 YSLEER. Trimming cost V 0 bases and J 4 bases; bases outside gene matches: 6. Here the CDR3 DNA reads TGCGCCAGCAGCCAAGATCTGAGACAGGGGGGCACTGAAGCTTTCTTT. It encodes CASSQDLRQGGTEAFF.

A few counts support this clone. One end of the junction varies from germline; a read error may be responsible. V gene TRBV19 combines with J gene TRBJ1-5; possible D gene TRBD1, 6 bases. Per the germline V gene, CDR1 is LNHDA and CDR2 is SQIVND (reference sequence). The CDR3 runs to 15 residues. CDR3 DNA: TGTGGCAGTAGTATAGCAGGGGTTAGCAATCAGCCCCAGCATTTT. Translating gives CGSSIAGVSNQPQHF.

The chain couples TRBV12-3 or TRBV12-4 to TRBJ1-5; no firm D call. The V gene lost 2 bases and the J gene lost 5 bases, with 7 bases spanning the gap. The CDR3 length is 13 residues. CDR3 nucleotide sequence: TGTGCCAGCAGTTTATTCGGGGATCAGCCCCAGCATTTT. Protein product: CASSLFGDQPQHF.

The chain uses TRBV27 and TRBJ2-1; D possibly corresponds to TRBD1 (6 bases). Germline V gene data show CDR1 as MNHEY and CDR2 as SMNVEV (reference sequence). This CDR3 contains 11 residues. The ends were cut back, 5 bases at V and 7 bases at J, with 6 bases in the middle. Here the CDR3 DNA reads TGTGCCAGCAGTACAGGGAATGAGCAGTTCTTC. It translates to CASSTGNEQFF.

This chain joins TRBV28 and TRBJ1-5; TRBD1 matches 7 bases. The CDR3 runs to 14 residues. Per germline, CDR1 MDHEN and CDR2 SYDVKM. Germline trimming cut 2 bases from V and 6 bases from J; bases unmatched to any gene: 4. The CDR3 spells CASSLGTARQPQHF. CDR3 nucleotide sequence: TGTGCCAGCAGTTTAGGGACAGCTCGTCAGCCCCAGCATTTT.

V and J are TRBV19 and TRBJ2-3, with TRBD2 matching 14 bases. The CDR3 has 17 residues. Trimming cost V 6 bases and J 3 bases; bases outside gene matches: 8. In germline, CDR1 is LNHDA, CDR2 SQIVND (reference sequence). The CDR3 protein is CASRPAGTSGGTDTQYF. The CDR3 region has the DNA TGTGCCAGTAGGCCCGCGGGGACTAGCGGGGGTACAGATACGCAGTATTTT.

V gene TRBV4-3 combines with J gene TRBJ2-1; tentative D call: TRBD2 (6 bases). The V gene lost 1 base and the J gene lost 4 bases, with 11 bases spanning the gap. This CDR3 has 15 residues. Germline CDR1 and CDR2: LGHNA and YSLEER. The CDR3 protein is CASSQAGGGYNEQFF. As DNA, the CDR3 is TGCGCCAGCAGCCAAGCCGGCGGAGGGTACAATGAGCAGTTCTTC.